One and the same sample provided the 10 T cell receptor beta chains below, sequenced in a study of regulatory T cells in long-lasting Graves disease. To make TCR beta libraries, researchers used iRepertoire HTBI primers and Arm-PCR of CDR3 regions. TCRdb recomputed calls from the multiplex PCR reads with MiXCR, one row per CDR3 protein. The top ten hold about 19% of the sample, which has 360,000 or so distinct CDR3 sequences, 15% to 20% seen once. The sample's time point: newly diagnosed GD, antithyroid drugs for less than 3 months. Researchers made the TCR library from RNA that was extracted from PBMCs. This sample also appeared in a second study, on T cells in Graves' hyperthyroidism and ophthalmopathy.

Material: peripheral blood mononuclear cells (PBMCs), obtained at new diagnosis, from a patient treated with antithyroid drugs. These receptors were taken from a young woman with Graves disease.

This clonotype was found many times. The rearrangement joins TRBV20-1 to TRBJ2-3; TRBD2 might be the D (5 bases). This CDR3 spans 17 amino acids. V dropped 1 base and J dropped 1 base, with 18 bases sitting between them. CDR1 is DFQATT, CDR2 SNEGSKA, per germline (reference sequence). The CDR3 nucleotides read TGCAGTGCTAGAGGCTCCGGCCTAGCCGTGGGCACAGATACGCAGTATTTT. Its translation: CSARGSGLAVGTDTQYF.

This clonotype was counted ten times or more. V is TRBV20-1 and J is TRBJ1-1; D remains unclear. Germline CDR1 is DFQATT and CDR2 is SNEGSKA (reference sequence). Trimming removed 3 bases at V and 0 bases at J, with 8 bases between. This CDR3 is 13 amino acids long. The CDR3 region has the DNA TGCAGTGCTAGGTTGCAGATGAACACTGAAGCTTTCTTT. This sequence encodes CSARLQMNTEAFF.

This clonotype was recorded a few times. The chain has TRBV19 and TRBJ2-6; D is ambiguous. The CDR3 is 15 residues long. V shed 3 bases and J shed 0 bases, with 6 bases lying between them. CDR1 and CDR2 from the germline V gene are LNHDA and SQIVND (reference sequence). The CDR3 loop reads CASSIVDSGANVLTF. The CDR3 DNA reads TGTGCCAGTAGTATTGTGGACTCTGGGGCCAACGTCCTGACTTTC.

On this clonotype: A read error is possible here, since a much larger clone lies one base away. V gene TRBV20-1 combines with J gene TRBJ2-5; D possibly corresponds to TRBD2 (6 bases). V dropped 0 bases and J dropped 9 bases, with 26 bases sitting between them. The CDR3 is made up of 17 amino acids. Germline lookup yields CDR1 DFQATT and CDR2 SNEGSKA (reference sequence). CDR3: CSARDLTSSSLQEAQYF. CDR3 in DNA: TGCAGTGCTAGAGATCTTACTAGCTCATCCCTACAGGAGGCCCAGTACTTC.

This clonotype occurred many times. V and J are TRBV19 and TRBJ1-1; the D gene is possibly TRBD1 (5 bases). From germline, CDR1 is LNHDA and CDR2 SQIVND (reference sequence). V was cut by 2 bases and J by 4 bases, with 14 bases left in between. CDR3 length: 15 amino acids. The CDR3 reads CASSITRRDLTEAFF. CDR3 in DNA: TGTGCCAGTAGTATAACGAGAAGGGACCTCACTGAAGCTTTCTTT.

As for this clonotype: A much larger clone is a single base away; this may be a read error. CDR3 nucleotides: TGTGCCAGCAGACAAGACGGGGGGCCAGGAGGGCTTTTGGAGACCCAGTACTTC. As protein: CASRQDGGPGGLLETQYF. The rearrangement joins TRBV27 to TRBJ2-5, with a possible D match to TRBD2 (7 bases). Germline values: CDR1 MNHEY, CDR2 SMNVEV (reference sequence). With 6 bases removed from V and 5 bases from J, the gap between germline ends came to 28 bases. The CDR3 covers 18 residues.

The chain uses TRBV9 and TRBJ1-4; D remains unclear. CDR1 SGDLS and CDR2 YYNGEE come from the germline V gene. The V gene lost 0 bases and the J gene lost 4 bases, with 10 bases spanning the gap. The length of the CDR3 is 15 residues. CDR3 bases: TGTGCCAGCAGCGTAGTACCAGGCCTTAATGAAAAACTGTTTTTT. This gives the protein CASSVVPGLNEKLFF.

The table lists this clonotype with many counts. At one of its ends the junction is not consistent with the germline gene, which may arise from a read error. CDR3 DNA: TGTGCCAGCAGTGACCCCAACTGGACAGGGGACTTCCATGGCTACACCTTC. The encoded protein is CASSDPNWTGDFHGYTF. The chain is built from TRBV10-1 and TRBJ1-2; 9 bases map to TRBD1. Germline V gene lookup returns CDR1 WNHNN and CDR2 SYGVQD (reference sequence). This CDR3 comprises 17 residues.

The chain carries TRBV18 and TRBJ2-1; weak D call: TRBD2 (5 bases). V lost 1 base and J lost 9, with 10 bases in between. This CDR3 has 13 residues. Per the germline V gene, CDR1 is KGHSH and CDR2 is LQKENI. The CDR3 bases are TGTGCCAGCTCACCACGGCGGGCGCGTGAGCAGTTCTTC. This encodes CASSPRRAREQFF.

The chain combines TRBV6-4 with TRBJ2-3; D gene uncertain. CDR3 length: 13 residues. Per germline, CDR1 MRHNA and CDR2 SNTAGT. V was trimmed by 2 bases and J by 0 bases, leaving 3 bases between them. The CDR3 loop is CASSDGSTDTQYF. CDR3 coding DNA: TGTGCCAGCAGTGACGGGAGCACAGATACGCAGTATTTT.